The clone carrying this TCR beta chain showed up just once. Its antigen remains unidentified. Target depth was 1 in 200,000 to 1 in 1 million T cells, about 10x per clonotype. Profiled with immunoSEQ multiplex PCR; TCRdb holds only in-frame clones, not every one. Of 110,000 to 150,000 clones in the sample, about 76% were seen once. These data belong to a study of cytotoxic CD8 clonotypes in ibrutinib-treated CLL. Regarding the study as a whole: Clonotypes that were public were uncommon, and they contracted or stayed stable on treatment. While tracking circulating CD8+ T-cell counts, baseline clonality exceeded that of age-matched healthy donors.

V lost 8 bases and J 2 bases, leaving 8 bases between the germline ends. The CDR3 consists of 12 residues. The germline V gene encodes CDR1 SGHTA and CDR2 FQGNSA. Sequencing was performed on PBMCs, taken after 24 months of ibrutinib treatment. The V gene is TRBV7-2, the J gene TRBJ2-3; D is ambiguous. The sequence derives from a human donor with chronic lymphocytic leukemia. The DNA of the CDR3 is TGTGCCAGCTCCGCGGACACAGATACGCAGTATTTT. Translating it yields CASSADTDTQYF.